The clone carrying this T cell receptor (beta chain) was counted a few times. Its antigen is not known. This record belongs to a study of T cells in Graves' hyperthyroidism and ophthalmopathy. Study-wide background: At the time of initial diagnosis and before any treatment, peripheral blood was collected.

At least 3 on the Clinical Activity Score was recorded for ophthalmopathy patients, who also had NOSPECS grade at least 4 and duration under 3 months. Fresh peripheral blood, 8 to 10 ml, was the source of the PBMCs. Study findings and constraints: Most expanded thyroid clonotypes above 0.001 also appeared in blood.

Regions amplified from RNA transcripts were the TCR beta CDR3 regions. The primer set for the first-round RT-PCR of the TCR CDR3 was HTBI. TCRdb redid the calling of the multiplex PCR reads with MiXCR, one entry per CDR3 protein. Of hundreds of thousands of distinct CDR3 sequences in the sample, about 16% were seen once. CDR1 and CDR2 (germline): MNHNS, SASEGT. Trimming cost V 6 bases and J 6 bases; bases outside gene matches: 12. The CDR3 contains 16 residues. This TCR derives from a young woman with Graves' ophthalmopathy. The chain employs TRBV6-1 and TRBJ2-3; 10 positions match TRBD2. The source material was blood. The CDR3 loop reads CASSPGTSVLGDTQYF. CDR3 DNA sequence: TGTGCCAGCAGCCCCGGGACTAGCGTATTGGGGGATACGCAGTATTTT.